This T cell receptor beta chain was documented in a study of T cells in Graves' hyperthyroidism and ophthalmopathy. This clonotype was detected ten times or more. Amplified TCR beta CDR3 regions derived from RNA transcripts. The HTBI primer set was used in a first-round RT-PCR of the TCR CDR3. From the multiplex PCR reads, TCRdb called clonotypes with MiXCR, one entry per CDR3 protein. The sample has around 290,000 distinct CDR3 sequences; roughly 15% are singletons. The V gene's germline CDR1 is MNHNS and CDR2 SASEGT. CDR3 length: 17 residues. V lost 6 bases, J lost 5 bases, and 17 bases stayed unmatched.

The receptor was derived from a woman aged 40 to 55 with Graves' hyperthyroidism. The chain joins TRBV6-1 to TRBJ2-3; 7 bases are shared with TRBD2. The sequenced sample consisted of blood. The chain's CDR3 is CASRPGSSGSRGDTQYF. CDR3 sequence (DNA): TGTGCCAGCAGACCCGGGTCTAGCGGTTCCCGGGGAGATACGCAGTATTTT.